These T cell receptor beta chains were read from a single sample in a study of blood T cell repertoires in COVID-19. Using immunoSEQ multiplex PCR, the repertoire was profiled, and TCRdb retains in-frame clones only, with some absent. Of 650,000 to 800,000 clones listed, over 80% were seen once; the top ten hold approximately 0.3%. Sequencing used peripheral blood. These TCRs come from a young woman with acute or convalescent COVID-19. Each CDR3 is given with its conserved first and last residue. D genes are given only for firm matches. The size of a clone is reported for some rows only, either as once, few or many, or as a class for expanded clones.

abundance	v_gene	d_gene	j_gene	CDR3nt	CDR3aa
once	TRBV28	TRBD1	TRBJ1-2	TGTGCCAGCAGTTCTCCGGGACAGGGAATCTGGGGCTACACCTTC	CASSSPGQGIWGYTF
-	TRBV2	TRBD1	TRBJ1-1	TGTGCCAGCGGGCCTGACAGGGGTCCTCGCACTGAAGCTTTCTTT	CASGPDRGPRTEAFF
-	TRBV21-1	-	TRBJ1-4	TGTGCCAGCAGCAAAAAGACGCCGGGACTCATTCCCCCAACTAATGAAAAACTGTTTTTT	CASSKKTPGLIPPTNEKLFF
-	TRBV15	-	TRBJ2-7	TGTGCCACCAGCAGAGGAATGGGAGGTCCTCCCTACGAGCAGTACTTC	CATSRGMGGPPYEQYF
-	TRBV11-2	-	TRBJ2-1	TGTGCCAGCAGCCCGAGCCCTGAGCAGTTCTTC	CASSPSPEQFF
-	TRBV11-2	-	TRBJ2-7	TGTGCCAGCAGCTCTCCGGGGAAACCCTACGAGCAGTACTTC	CASSSPGKPYEQYF
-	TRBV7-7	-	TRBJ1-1	TGTGCCAGCAGCTTAGCGCGGGGCATTGAAGCTTTCTTT	CASSLARGIEAFF
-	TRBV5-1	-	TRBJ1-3	TGCGCCAGCAGCTTGGAGCCAGGATCGGGAAACACCATATATTTT	CASSLEPGSGNTIYF
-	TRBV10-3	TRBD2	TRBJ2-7	TGTGCCATCAGTACGGGACCTATTAGCGGGGGTTGGTTC	CAISTGPISGGWF
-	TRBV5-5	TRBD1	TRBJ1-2	TGTGCCAGCAGCTTGGGGGACAGGGGGAACTATGGCTACACCTTC	CASSLGDRGNYGYTF
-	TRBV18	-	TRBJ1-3	TGTGCCAGCTCTCAAGGCCCTAGCTCTGGAAACACCATATATTTT	CASSQGPSSGNTIYF
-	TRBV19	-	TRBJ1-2	TGTGCCAGTAGTCGGACAGACTATGGCTACACCTTC	CASSRTDYGYTF
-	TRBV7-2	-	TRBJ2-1	TGTGCCAGCAGCCCGCGATCCCCAATTGAGCAGTTCTTC	CASSPRSPIEQFF
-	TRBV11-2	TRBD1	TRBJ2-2	TGTGCCAGCAGCTTAGTTCCCGGACAGGGGAGGACCGGGGAGCTGTTTTTT	CASSLVPGQGRTGELFF
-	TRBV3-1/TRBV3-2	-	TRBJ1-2	TGTGCCAGCAGCCAGGACAATCAGGGGCCACTAAACTATGGCTACACCTTC	CASSQDNQGPLNYGYTF
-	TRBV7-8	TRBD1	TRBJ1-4	TGTGCCAGCAGCGACCGGACAGGGGCTAATGAAAAACTGTTTTTT	CASSDRTGANEKLFF
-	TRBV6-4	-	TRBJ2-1	TGTGCCTGTTCCGGGGACTACAATGAGCAGTTCTTC	CACSGDYNEQFF
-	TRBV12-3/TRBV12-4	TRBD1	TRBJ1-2	TGTGCCAGCAGTTCACAGGGGTTCTATGGCTACACCTTC	CASSSQGFYGYTF
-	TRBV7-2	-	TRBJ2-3	TGTGCCAGCAGCTTCGCCGGGACTCCGAGCACAGATACGCAGTATTTT	CASSFAGTPSTDTQYF
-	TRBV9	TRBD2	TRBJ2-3	TGTGCCAGCAGCGTAGCTACTAGCGGGGGGGTCACAGATACGCAGTATTTT	CASSVATSGGVTDTQYF
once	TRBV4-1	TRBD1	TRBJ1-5	TGCGCCAGCAGCCAGTTACGACAGGGTTCGGGGAACCAGCCCCAGCATTTT	CASSQLRQGSGNQPQHF
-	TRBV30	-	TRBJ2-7	TGTGCCTGGAGTGTCTCTCGAGGGTACCAATTACGAGAGCAGTACTTC	CAWSVSRGYQLREQYF
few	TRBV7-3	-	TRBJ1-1	TGTGCCAGCAGCCGAGAACACACAGGGACACCTAACACTGAAGCTTTCTTT	CASSREHTGTPNTEAFF
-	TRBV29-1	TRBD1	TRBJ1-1	TGCAGCGTTCGACTACCGGGACAGGGGCACACTGAAGCTTTCTTT	CSVRLPGQGHTEAFF
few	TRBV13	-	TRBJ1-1	TGTGCCAGCAGCTTAGGAGGACTGGACTTCGTACGGTTCTTT	CASSLGGLDFVRFF
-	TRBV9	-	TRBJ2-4	TGTGCCAGCAGCGTAGGGACCCGGGGGAACATTCAGTACTTC	CASSVGTRGNIQYF
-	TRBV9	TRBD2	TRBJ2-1	TGTGCCAGCACCCTGACTAGCGGGAGCTACAATGAGCAGTTCTTC	CASTLTSGSYNEQFF
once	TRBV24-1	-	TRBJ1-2	TGTGCCACCAGTGATTTGTCAGGGGATGGCTACACCTTC	CATSDLSGDGYTF
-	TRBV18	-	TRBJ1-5	TGTGCCAGCTCACCAACCAGGGGAGCGGATCAGCCCCAGCATTTT	CASSPTRGADQPQHF
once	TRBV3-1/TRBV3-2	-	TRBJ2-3	TGTGCCAGCAGCCAAGACCCGACAGGAACAGATACGCAGTATTTT	CASSQDPTGTDTQYF
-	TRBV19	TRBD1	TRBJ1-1	TGTGCCAGTAGTACCCCAGGGGGTGGGTTCACTGAAGCTTTCTTT	CASSTPGGGFTEAFF
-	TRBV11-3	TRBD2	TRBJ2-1	TGTGCCAGCAGCTTAGGACTAGCGGGGGGCCTAGTAAACAATGAGCAGTTCTTC	CASSLGLAGGLVNNEQFF
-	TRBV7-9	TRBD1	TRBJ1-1	TGTGCCAGCAGCTCCAGGGGACAGGTAATGAACACTGAAGCTTTCTTT	CASSSRGQVMNTEAFF
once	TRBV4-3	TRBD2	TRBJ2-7	TGCGCCAGCAGCCATTGGACTAGCGGGGGCTACGAGCAGTACTTC	CASSHWTSGGYEQYF
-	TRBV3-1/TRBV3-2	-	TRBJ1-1	TGTGCCAGCAGTGGACTGGGGAGTAATACTGAAGCTTTCTTT	CASSGLGSNTEAFF
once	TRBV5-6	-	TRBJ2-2	TGTGCCAGCAGCTTGGGCGGGGGCCAGAGGACCGGGGAGCTGTTTTTT	CASSLGGGQRTGELFF
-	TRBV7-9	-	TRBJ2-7	TGTGCCAGCAGCTTAAGGGGCGAGCAGTACTTC	CASSLRGEQYF
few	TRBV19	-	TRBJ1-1	TGTGCCAGTAGATCGCCTTACACCACGAACACTGAAGCTTTCTTT	CASRSPYTTNTEAFF
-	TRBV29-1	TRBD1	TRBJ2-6	TGCAGCGCCATACCAGGGGGAGATAGTGGCAACGTCCTGACTTTC	CSAIPGGDSGNVLTF
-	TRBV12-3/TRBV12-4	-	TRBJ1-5	TGTGCCAGCAGTTTTTTAGGCAATCAGCCCCAGCATTTT	CASSFLGNQPQHF
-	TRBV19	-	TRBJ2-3	TGTGCCAGTTCCACAGCCCACACAGATACGCAGTATTTT	CASSTAHTDTQYF
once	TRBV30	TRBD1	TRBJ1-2	TGTGCCTGGAGTCACGACTCCGTACGCGAGACAGGGGTGCCTAACTATGGCTACACCTTC	CAWSHDSVRETGVPNYGYTF
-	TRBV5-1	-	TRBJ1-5	TGCGCCAGCAGCTTGGATTCGAGCAATCAGCCCCAGCATTTT	CASSLDSSNQPQHF
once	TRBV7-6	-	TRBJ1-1	TGTGCCAGCAGCTTGGGGGAGGTCCCTGAAGCTTTCTTT	CASSLGEVPEAFF
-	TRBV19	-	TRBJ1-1	TGTGCCAGTAGTAGCAGGGAGGGCACTGAAGCTTTCTTT	CASSSREGTEAFF
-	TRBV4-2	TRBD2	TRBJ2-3	TGTGCCAGCAGCCAAGATCGGCTAGCGGGGGGCACGCAGTATTTT	CASSQDRLAGGTQYF
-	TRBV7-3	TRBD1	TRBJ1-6	TGTGCCAGCAGCTTCGGGACAGGGGACTCACCCCTCCACTTT	CASSFGTGDSPLHF
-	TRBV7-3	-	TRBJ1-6	TGTGCCAGCAGCTCAGATGGAGCGTCACCCCTCCACTTT	CASSSDGASPLHF
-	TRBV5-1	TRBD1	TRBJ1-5	TGCGCCAGCAGCTTAGGGACAGGGGGAGGACAGCCCCAGCATTTT	CASSLGTGGGQPQHF
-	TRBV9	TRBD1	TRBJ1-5	TGTGCCAGCAGCGTAGCGACAGGGGGTGGTAATCAGCCCCAGCATTTT	CASSVATGGGNQPQHF
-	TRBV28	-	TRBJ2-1	TGTGCCAGCAGTTTATCAACTAGTTCGGGTGAGCAGTTCTTC	CASSLSTSSGEQFF
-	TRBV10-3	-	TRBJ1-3	TGTGCCACCTCCCCCGGGTTTGGAAACACCATATATTTT	CATSPGFGNTIYF
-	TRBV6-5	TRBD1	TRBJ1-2	TGTGCCAGCACTATAAACCGGGACAGGGGAAGCTACACCTTC	CASTINRDRGSYTF